Following are 19 T cell receptor beta chains from one sample sequenced in a study of T cell changes during pregnancy in multiple sclerosis. The repertoire was sequenced with immunoSEQ multiplex PCR; TCRdb's copy has only in-frame clones and lacks some. Of 79,000 or so clones listed, about 92% are singletons. The sample was CD4+ T cells from peripheral blood mononuclear cells, taken before pregnancy. The receptors were gathered from a female donor with multiple sclerosis, enrolled in a pregnancy study.

The chain has TRBV27 and TRBJ2-1; TRBD2 aligns across 11 bases. Germline V gene lookup returns CDR1 MNHEY and CDR2 SMNVEV (reference sequence). CDR3 length equals 16 residues. V dropped 5 bases and J dropped 4; count of bases not matched to a gene: 7. The CDR3: CASSISSSGGYNEQFF. The CDR3 region has the DNA TGTGCCAGCAGTATCTCTTCTAGCGGGGGGTACAATGAGCAGTTCTTC.

The chain uses TRBV6-5 and TRBJ2-7; 8 nucleotides line up with TRBD1. Germline V gene data show CDR1 as MNHEY and CDR2 as SVGAGI. The CDR3 totals 15 residues. The junction had 17 bases not matched to a gene; V was cut back by 8 bases and J by 8 bases. CDR3 residues: CASGPGSTGGYKQYF. Here the CDR3 DNA reads TGTGCCAGCGGACCTGGGTCCACAGGGGGGTATAAGCAGTACTTC.

Here the CDR3 reads CASSMQVSNTGELFF. CDR3 nucleotides: TGTGCCAGTAGTATGCAGGTTTCGAACACCGGGGAGCTGTTTTTT. V usage is TRBV19 and J usage is TRBJ2-2; D is uncertain. Germline V gene lookup returns CDR1 LNHDA and CDR2 SQIVND (reference sequence). The CDR3 loop spans 15 amino acids. V lost 3 bases, J lost 0 bases, and 8 bases lay in between.

The chain couples TRBV5-6 to TRBJ2-7; 12 bases match TRBD1. After removal of 2 bases from V and 7 bases from J, the junction contained 7 bases not matched to a gene. The V gene's germline CDR1 is SGHDT and CDR2 YYEEEE. The CDR3 contains 15 residues. The DNA for the CDR3 is TGTGCCAGCAGCTTCCCTCCGGGACAGGGGGCGGAGCAGTACTTC. Translating gives CASSFPPGQGAEQYF.

The chain links TRBV28 to TRBJ2-7; 10 bases map to TRBD1. The CDR3 has 15 residues. V was pared by 4 bases and J by 0 bases, with 3 bases of the junction left unmatched. Germline loops: CDR1 MDHEN, CDR2 SYDVKM. The CDR3 coding sequence is TGTGCCAGCAGTTCCGACAGGGGGCTCTCCTACGAGCAGTACTTC. It codes for CASSSDRGLSYEQYF.

The chain recombines TRBV21-1 with TRBJ2-7; TRBD2, the table's D call, lacks a check against the DNA. TRBV21-1 is classified as a pseudogene. CDR3 size: 15 residues. CDR3 nucleotide sequence: TGTGCCAGCAGCAAAGGGGGCGGGAGCTCCTACGAGCAGTACTTC. Translating it yields CASSKGGGSSYEQYF.

The chain joins TRBV30 to TRBJ1-1; TRBD1 aligns across 7 bases. There are 14 residues in the CDR3. Germline CDR1 GTSNPN, CDR2 SVGIG (reference sequence). The trim removed 5 bases at V and 0 bases at J, leaving 6 bases unmatched. CDR3 bases: TGTGCCTGGGGGGACAGCCCCATGAACACTGAAGCTTTCTTT. This gives the protein CAWGDSPMNTEAFF. Together with reference TRBV30 and TRBJ1-1, the CDR3 gives the full variable domain: SQTIHQWPATLVQPVGSPLSLECTVEGTSNPNLYWYRQAAGRGLQLLFYSVGIGQISSEVPQNLSASRPQDRQFILSSKKLLLSDSGFYLCAWGDSPMNTEAFFGQGTRLTVV.

This chain uses TRBV10-3 with TRBJ1-3; no clear D. The germline CDR1 and CDR2 sequences are ENHRY and SYGVKD. There are 15 residues in the CDR3. The germline V and J ends were trimmed by 4 bases and 0 bases, with 10 bases remaining between them. The CDR3 spells CAISVEPLSGNTIYF. In DNA form, the CDR3 reads TGTGCCATCAGTGTGGAGCCGCTCTCTGGAAACACCATATATTTT.

The chain has TRBV6-5 and TRBJ1-2, with unresolved D. Germline values: CDR1 MNHEY, CDR2 SVGAGI. V lost 6 bases and J lost 5, with 10 bases in between. The CDR3 has 12 amino acids. CDR3 in DNA: TGTGCCAGCAGCCGGGTTCCATATGGCTACACCTTC. It codes for CASSRVPYGYTF.

The chain combines TRBV11-2 with TRBJ2-7; perhaps TRBD2 as D (6 bases). The CDR3 runs to 14 residues. Trimming removed 5 bases from V and 2 bases from J, with 13 bases in between. Germline V CDR1 and CDR2: SGHAT, FQNNGV. Here the CDR3 reads CASSPGVVPYEQYF. The CDR3 DNA sequence: TGTGCCAGCAGCCCGGGGGTGGTGCCCTACGAGCAGTACTTC.

The chain couples TRBV30 to TRBJ2-3, with a possible D match to TRBD2 (6 bases). Deletions cut 3 bases from V and 2 bases from J, with 12 bases between. Germline CDR1 and CDR2: GTSNPN and SVGIG (reference sequence). The CDR3 extends over 14 amino acids. CDR3 coding DNA: TGTGCCTGGAGGGACGGCGGGGTCACAGATACGCAGTATTTT. Translating it yields CAWRDGGVTDTQYF.

The rearrangement links TRBV5-4 to TRBJ2-3, with D uncertain. Germline values: CDR1 SGHNT, CDR2 YYREEE (reference sequence). The germline V and J ends were trimmed by 3 bases and 4 bases, with 12 bases remaining between them. This CDR3 has 14 amino acids. CDR3 nucleotide sequence: TGTGCCAGCAGCTCGGTCCCCTCGGCAGATACGCAGTATTTT. Translation: CASSSVPSADTQYF.

The chain links TRBV5-1 to TRBJ1-1; D not resolved. Trimming shortened V by 2 bases and J by 3 bases, and 11 bases separated the two germline ends. Germline V gene sequence: CDR1 SGHRS, CDR2 YFSETQ. This CDR3 contains 14 residues. CDR3 region: CASSFNRADTEAFF. CDR3 sequence (DNA): TGCGCCAGCAGCTTTAACCGCGCGGACACTGAAGCTTTCTTT.

The J gene is TRBJ2-5, the V gene TRBV19, with D unresolved. CDR1 and CDR2 (germline): LNHDA, SQIVND (reference sequence). The CDR3 runs 13 residues. V was cut by 0 bases and J by 5 bases, with 7 bases left in between. The CDR3 DNA sequence: TGTGCCAGTAGTATAGATATCCGGGAGACCCAGTACTTC. Protein product: CASSIDIRETQYF.

This chain links TRBV6-4 with TRBJ2-3; 9 bases are shared with TRBD2. There are 14 residues in the CDR3. The junction had 2 bases not matched to a gene; V was cut back by 3 bases and J by 4 bases. Germline V gene data show CDR1 as MRHNA and CDR2 as SNTAGT. The CDR3 region has the DNA TGTGCCAGCAGTGAAGTAGCGGGGGCAGATACGCAGTATTTT. Protein sequence: CASSEVAGADTQYF.

The chain carries TRBV5-1 and TRBJ2-5; the match to TRBD2 covers 7 bases. CDR3 length: 14 residues. The germline gives CDR1 SGHRS, CDR2 YFSETQ. The V gene end was trimmed by 1 base and the J gene end by 2 bases; junction bases not matched to a gene: 2. Written as DNA, the CDR3 is TGCGCCAGCAGCTTGTTGGGGGGGCAAGAGACCCAGTACTTC. This gives the protein CASSLLGGQETQYF.

This clone has more than one count but fewer than ten. The genes are TRBV4-2 and TRBJ1-4, with 7 bases that match TRBD1. The germline gives CDR1 LGHNA, CDR2 YNFKEQ. The CDR3 is made up of 16 amino acids. V lost 3 bases to trimming and J lost 8 bases; unmatched junction nucleotides: 12. CDR3 in amino acids: CASSQPQGVGDEKLFF. Written as DNA, the CDR3 is TGTGCCAGCAGCCAGCCTCAGGGGGTCGGAGACGAAAAACTGTTTTTT.

The chain carries TRBV7-2 and TRBJ1-5, with 7 bases aligning to TRBD1. Trimming cost V 1 base and J 4 bases; bases outside gene matches: 4. CDR1 SGHTA and CDR2 FQGNSA come from the germline V gene. The CDR3 has 15 residues. The CDR3 sequence is CASSLGGQSNQPQHF. The CDR3, as DNA: TGTGCCAGCAGCTTAGGGGGACAGAGTAATCAGCCCCAGCATTTT.

V is TRBV5-1 and J is TRBJ2-5; TRBD2 agrees at 9 bases. Germline CDR1 SGHRS, CDR2 YFSETQ. V lost 0 bases, J lost 2 bases, and 5 bases stayed unmatched. The CDR3 loop spans 16 amino acids. CDR3 in amino acids: CASSLEGLAYQETQYF. CDR3 in DNA: TGCGCCAGCAGCTTGGAAGGACTAGCGTATCAAGAGACCCAGTACTTC. The entire variable domain, with the rest obtained from reference TRBV5-1 and TRBJ2-5, is as follows: KAGVTQTPRYLIKTRGQQVTLSCSPISGHRSVSWYQQTPGQGLQFLFEYFSETQRNKGNFPGRFSGRQFSNSRSEMNVSTLELGDSALYLCASSLEGLAYQETQYFGPGTRLLVL.